This entry features one TCR beta chain sequence. The entry originates in a study of blood T cell repertoires in COVID-19. Profiled with immunoSEQ multiplex PCR; TCRdb holds only in-frame clones, not every one. This sample carries some 76,000 clones, around 90% of them seen once, and the ten largest clones take roughly a tenth. Trimming took 2 bases from V and 6 from J, leaving 13 bases between them. Germline loops: CDR1 KGHSH, CDR2 LQKENI. This CDR3 is built from 14 residues. The chain couples TRBV18 to TRBJ1-2, with D possibly TRBD1 on 6 matching bases. The material sequenced was peripheral blood. The clonotype originates from a woman in her late teens or twenties with acute or convalescent COVID-19. CDR3 region: CASSPAQGIDGYTF. The DNA of the CDR3 is TGTGCCAGCTCACCAGCCCAGGGGATTGATGGCTACACCTTC.